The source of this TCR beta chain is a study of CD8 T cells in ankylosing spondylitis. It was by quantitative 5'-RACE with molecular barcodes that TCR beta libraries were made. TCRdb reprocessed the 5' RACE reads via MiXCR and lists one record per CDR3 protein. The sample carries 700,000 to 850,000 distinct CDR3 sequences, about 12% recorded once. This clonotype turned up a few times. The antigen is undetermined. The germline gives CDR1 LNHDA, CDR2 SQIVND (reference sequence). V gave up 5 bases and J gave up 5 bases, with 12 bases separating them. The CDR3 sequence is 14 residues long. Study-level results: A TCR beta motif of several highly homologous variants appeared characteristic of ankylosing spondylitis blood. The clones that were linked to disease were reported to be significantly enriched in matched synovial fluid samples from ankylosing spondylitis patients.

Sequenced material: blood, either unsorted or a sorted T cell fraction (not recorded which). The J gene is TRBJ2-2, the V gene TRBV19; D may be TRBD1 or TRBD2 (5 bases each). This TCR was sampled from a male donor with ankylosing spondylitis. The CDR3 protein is CASSGTGSTGELFF. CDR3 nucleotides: TGTGCCAGTAGTGGGACGGGGAGTACCGGGGAGCTGTTTTTT.